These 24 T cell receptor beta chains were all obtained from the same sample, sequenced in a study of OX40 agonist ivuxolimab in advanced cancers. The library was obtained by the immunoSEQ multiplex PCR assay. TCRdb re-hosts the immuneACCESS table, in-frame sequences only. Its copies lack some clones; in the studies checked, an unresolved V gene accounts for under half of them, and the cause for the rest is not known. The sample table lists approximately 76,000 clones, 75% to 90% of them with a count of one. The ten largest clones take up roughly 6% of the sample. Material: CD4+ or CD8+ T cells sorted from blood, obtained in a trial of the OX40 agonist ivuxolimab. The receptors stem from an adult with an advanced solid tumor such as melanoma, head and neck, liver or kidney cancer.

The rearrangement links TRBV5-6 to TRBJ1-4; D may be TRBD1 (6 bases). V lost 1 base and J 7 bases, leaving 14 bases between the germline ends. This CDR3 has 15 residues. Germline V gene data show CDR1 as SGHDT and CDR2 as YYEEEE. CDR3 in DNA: TGTGCCAGCAGCTTGAAAGCCTTAGGGGGTGAAAAACTGTTTTTT. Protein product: CASSLKALGGEKLFF.

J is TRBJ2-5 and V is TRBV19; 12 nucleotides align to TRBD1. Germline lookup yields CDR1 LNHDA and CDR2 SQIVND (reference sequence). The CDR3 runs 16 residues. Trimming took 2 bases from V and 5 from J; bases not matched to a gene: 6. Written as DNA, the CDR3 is TGTGCCAGTAGTATAAGGGGGACAGGGGGCCGGGAGACCCAGTACTTC. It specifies CASSIRGTGGRETQYF.

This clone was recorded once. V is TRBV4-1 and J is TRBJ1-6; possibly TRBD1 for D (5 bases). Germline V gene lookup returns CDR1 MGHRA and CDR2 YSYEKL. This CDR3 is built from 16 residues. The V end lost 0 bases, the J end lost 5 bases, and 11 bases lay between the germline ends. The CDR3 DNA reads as TGCGCCAGCAGCCAAGAGGGGACTGACGATAATTCACCCCTCCACTTT. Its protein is CASSQEGTDDNSPLHF.

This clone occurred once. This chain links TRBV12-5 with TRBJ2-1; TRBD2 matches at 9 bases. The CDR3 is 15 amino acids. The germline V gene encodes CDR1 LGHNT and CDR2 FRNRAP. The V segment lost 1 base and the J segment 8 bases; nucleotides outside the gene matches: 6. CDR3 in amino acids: CASGLGREGRHEQFF. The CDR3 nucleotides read TGTGCTAGTGGTTTGGGGCGGGAGGGCCGGCATGAGCAGTTCTTC.

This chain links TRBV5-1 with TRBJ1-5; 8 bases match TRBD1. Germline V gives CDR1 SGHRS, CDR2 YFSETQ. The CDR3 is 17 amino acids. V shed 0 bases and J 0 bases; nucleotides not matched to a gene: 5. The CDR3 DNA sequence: TGCGCCAGCAGCTTGGCTCCAGGGGGCCATAGCAATCAGCCCCAGCATTTT. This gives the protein CASSLAPGGHSNQPQHF.

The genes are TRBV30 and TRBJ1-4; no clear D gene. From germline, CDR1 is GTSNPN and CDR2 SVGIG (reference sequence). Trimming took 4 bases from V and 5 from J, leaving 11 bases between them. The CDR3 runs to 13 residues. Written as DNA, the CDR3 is TGTGCCTGGAATAAGCAGGAAAATGAAAAACTGTTTTTT. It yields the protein CAWNKQENEKLFF. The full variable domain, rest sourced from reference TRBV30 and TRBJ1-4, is SQTIHQWPATLVQPVGSPLSLECTVEGTSNPNLYWYRQAAGRGLQLLFYSVGIGQISSEVPQNLSASRPQDRQFILSSKKLLLSDSGFYLCAWNKQENEKLFFGSGTQLSVL.

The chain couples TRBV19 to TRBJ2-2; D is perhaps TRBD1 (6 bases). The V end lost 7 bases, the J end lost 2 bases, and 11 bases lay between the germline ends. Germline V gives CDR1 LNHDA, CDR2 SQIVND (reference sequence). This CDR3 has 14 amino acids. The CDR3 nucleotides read TGTGCCAGTACCTGGGGGCCCAACACCGGGGAGCTGTTTTTT. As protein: CASTWGPNTGELFF.

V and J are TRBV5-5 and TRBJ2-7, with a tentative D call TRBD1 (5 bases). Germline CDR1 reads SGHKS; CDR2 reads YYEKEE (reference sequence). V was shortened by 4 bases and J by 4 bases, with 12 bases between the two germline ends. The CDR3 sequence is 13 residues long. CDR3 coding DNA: TGTGCCAGCAGCAACGCTGACAGATACGAGCAGTACTTC. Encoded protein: CASSNADRYEQYF.

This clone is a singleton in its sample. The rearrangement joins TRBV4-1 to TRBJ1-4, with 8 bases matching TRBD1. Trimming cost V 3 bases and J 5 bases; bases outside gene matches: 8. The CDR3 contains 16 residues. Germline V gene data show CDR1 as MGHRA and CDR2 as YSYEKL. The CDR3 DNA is TGCGCCAGCAGCCAGGGCAGGGGGCGCCTCAATGAAAAACTGTTTTTT. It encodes CASSQGRGRLNEKLFF.

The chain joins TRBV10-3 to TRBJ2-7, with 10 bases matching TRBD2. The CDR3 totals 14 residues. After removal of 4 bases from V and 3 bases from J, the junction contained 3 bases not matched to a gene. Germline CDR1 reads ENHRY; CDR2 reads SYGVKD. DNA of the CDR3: TGTGCCATCAGTGGGGCTAGCGGGAGCTACGAGCAGTACTTC. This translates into CAISGASGSYEQYF.

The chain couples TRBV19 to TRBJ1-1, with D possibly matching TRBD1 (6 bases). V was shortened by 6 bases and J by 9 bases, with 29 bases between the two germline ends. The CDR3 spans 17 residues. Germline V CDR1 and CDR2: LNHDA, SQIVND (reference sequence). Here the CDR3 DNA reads TGTGCCAGTAGCAACCCTAGAAGAGGGACACAAAGGTGGAAAGCTTTCTTT. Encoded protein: CASSNPRRGTQRWKAFF.

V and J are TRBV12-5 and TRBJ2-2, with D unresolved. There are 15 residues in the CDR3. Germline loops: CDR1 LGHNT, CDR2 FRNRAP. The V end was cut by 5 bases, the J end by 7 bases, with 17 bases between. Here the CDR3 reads CASGPPSWVGGELFF. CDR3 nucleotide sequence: TGTGCTAGTGGTCCTCCTTCGTGGGTTGGCGGGGAGCTGTTTTTT.

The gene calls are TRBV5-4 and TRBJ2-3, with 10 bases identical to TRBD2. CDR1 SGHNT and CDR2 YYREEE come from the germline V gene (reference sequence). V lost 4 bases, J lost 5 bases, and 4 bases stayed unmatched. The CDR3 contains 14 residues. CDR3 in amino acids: CASSQVAGGDTQYF. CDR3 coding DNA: TGTGCCAGCAGCCAGGTAGCGGGGGGAGATACGCAGTATTTT.

This chain's CDR3 is CASSQGGQGPETQYF. The CDR3 region has the DNA TGCGCCAGCAGCCAAGGCGGACAGGGGCCAGAGACCCAGTACTTC. The J gene is TRBJ2-5, the V gene TRBV4-3; 9 bases line up with TRBD1. The CDR3 loop spans 15 amino acids. V was clipped by 1 base and J by 4 bases; unmatched bases: 4. Germline V gene lookup returns CDR1 LGHNA and CDR2 YSLEER.

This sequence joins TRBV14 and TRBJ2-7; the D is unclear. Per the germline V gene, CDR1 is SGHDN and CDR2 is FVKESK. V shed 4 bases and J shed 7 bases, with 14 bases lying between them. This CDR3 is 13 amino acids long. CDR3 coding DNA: TGTGCCAGCAGCCCGACCGGGCCGCTGGAGCAGTACTTC. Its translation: CASSPTGPLEQYF.

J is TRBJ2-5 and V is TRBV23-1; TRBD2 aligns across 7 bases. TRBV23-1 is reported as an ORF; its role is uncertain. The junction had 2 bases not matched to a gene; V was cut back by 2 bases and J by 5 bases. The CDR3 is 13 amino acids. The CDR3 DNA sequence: TGCGCCAGCAGTCAAGAGGGAGGGGAGACCCAGTACTTC. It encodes CASSQEGGETQYF.

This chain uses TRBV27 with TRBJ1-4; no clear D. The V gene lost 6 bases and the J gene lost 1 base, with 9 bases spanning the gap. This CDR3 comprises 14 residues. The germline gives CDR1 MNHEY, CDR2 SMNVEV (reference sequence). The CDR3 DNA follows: TGTGCCAGCAGCCCCCAAAGAACTAATGAAAAACTGTTTTTT. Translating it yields CASSPQRTNEKLFF.

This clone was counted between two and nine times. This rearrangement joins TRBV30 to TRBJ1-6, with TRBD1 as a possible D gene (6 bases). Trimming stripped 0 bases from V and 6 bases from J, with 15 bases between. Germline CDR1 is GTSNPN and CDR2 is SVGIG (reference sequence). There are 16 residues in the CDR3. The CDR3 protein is CAWSVHSGAGNSPLHF. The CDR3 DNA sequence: TGTGCCTGGAGTGTACATTCGGGGGCCGGTAATTCACCCCTCCACTTT.

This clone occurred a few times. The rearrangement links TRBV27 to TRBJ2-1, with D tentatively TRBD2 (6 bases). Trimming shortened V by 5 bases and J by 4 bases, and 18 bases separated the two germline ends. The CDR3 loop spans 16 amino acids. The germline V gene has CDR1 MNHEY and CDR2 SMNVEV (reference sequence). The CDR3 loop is CASSPAPAEGYNEQFF. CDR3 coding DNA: TGTGCCAGCAGTCCCGCACCAGCGGAGGGGTACAATGAGCAGTTCTTC.

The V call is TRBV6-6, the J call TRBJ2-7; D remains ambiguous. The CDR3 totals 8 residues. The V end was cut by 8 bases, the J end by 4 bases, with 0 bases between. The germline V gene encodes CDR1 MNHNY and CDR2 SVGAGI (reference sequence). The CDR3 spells CASYEQYF. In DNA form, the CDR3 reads TGTGCCAGCTACGAGCAGTACTTC.

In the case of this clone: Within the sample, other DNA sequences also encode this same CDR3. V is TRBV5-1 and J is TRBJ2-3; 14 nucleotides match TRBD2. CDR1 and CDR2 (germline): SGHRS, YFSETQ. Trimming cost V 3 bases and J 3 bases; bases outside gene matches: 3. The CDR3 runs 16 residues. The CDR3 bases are TGCGCCAGCAGCTCTCGGACTAGCGGGGGGACAGATACGCAGTATTTT. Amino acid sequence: CASSSRTSGGTDTQYF.

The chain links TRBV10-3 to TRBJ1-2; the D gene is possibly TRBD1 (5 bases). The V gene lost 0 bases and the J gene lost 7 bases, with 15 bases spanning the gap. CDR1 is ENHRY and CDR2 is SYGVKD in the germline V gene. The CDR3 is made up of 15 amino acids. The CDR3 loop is CAISESLEGIIGYTF. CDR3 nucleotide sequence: TGTGCCATCAGTGAGTCCTTGGAGGGGATCATTGGCTACACCTTC.

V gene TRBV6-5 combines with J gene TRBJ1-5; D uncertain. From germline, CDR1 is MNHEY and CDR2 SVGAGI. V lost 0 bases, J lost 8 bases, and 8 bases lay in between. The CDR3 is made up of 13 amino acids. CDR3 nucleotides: TGTGCCAGCAGTTACTCGATCCGGGAGCCCCAGCATTTT. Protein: CASSYSIREPQHF.

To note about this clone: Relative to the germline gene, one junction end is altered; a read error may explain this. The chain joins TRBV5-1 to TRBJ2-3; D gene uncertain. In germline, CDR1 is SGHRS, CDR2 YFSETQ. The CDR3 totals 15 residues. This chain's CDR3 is CASSLGGTRTDTQYF. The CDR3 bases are TGCGCCAGCAGCTTGGGTGGCACACGCACGGATACGCAGTATTTT.